This TCR beta chain was retrieved from a study of T-cell memory formation after mild COVID-19. Overall study findings and caveats: CD4+ clones that contracted lay mainly in CM and EM; CD8+ ones lay in EMRA.

Germline CDR1 is KGHSH and CDR2 is LQKENI. The CDR3 loop spans 15 amino acids. Trimming took 3 bases from V and 3 from J; bases not matched to a gene: 5. Points on this clonotype: What it binds is not known.

It was 5'RACE with constant-segment primers that produced the TCR alpha and TCR beta cDNA libraries, which carried sample barcodes and UMIs. TCRdb redid the calling of the 5' RACE reads with MiXCR, one entry per CDR3 protein. The repertoire consists of roughly 310,000 distinct CDR3 sequences, with about 16% occurring once and the leading ten covering 22%. The rearrangement uses TRBV18 and TRBJ2-7; TRBD1 matches at 10 bases. The sequencing sample was made of PBMCs or a T cell subset sorted from them (not recorded which). The sequence came from a man aged 18-30 years who had mild COVID-19 (a few samples of this study predate the infection). Cell type and time point are not known. CDR3 protein: CASSPGTGVFYEQYF. CDR3 bases: TGTGCCAGCTCACCCGGGACAGGGGTTTTCTACGAGCAGTACTTC.